The 27 T cell receptor beta chains below all came from one sample that was sequenced in a study of cytomegalovirus exposure and HLA in healthy donors. PCR amplification relied on 60 Vbeta primers (plus 13 Jbeta primers). The data were produced by immunoSEQ multiplex PCR, yet TCRdb's version contains in-frame clones alone and is incomplete. The sample contains about 180,000 clones, over 75% of which appear only once. The source material was PBMCs. The source of these receptors is a woman aged 50 to 65 in good health and CMV-seronegative.

V is TRBV23-1 and J is TRBJ2-7, with TRBD2 matching over 9 bases. TRBV23-1 belongs to the ORF category, with a function that is uncertain. V was pared by 6 bases and J by 2 bases, with 8 bases of the junction left unmatched. The CDR3 spans 15 residues. CDR3 coding DNA: TGCGCCAGCAGCATCAAGCGGGGGGAGGCCTACGAGCAGTACTTC. It specifies CASSIKRGEAYEQYF.

The rearrangement joins TRBV6-8 to TRBJ1-3; possibly TRBD1 for D (5 bases). The V end was cut by 10 bases, the J end by 0 bases, with 13 bases between. Germline V gives CDR1 MNHGY, CDR2 SAAAGT. CDR3 length: 14 amino acids. The CDR3 DNA follows: TGTGCCATCCAGACAGACTTCTCTGGAAACACCATATATTTT. Protein sequence: CAIQTDFSGNTIYF.

The chain carries TRBV30 and TRBJ2-3; 8 positions match TRBD2. The germline CDR1 and CDR2 sequences are GTSNPN and SVGIG (reference sequence). The J segment lost 6 bases and the V segment lost 5 bases, leaving 7 bases of the junction unmatched. This CDR3 comprises 13 residues. In nucleotides, the CDR3 is TGTGCCTGGGGGCCCAGCGGGAGTGATACGCAGTATTTT. Amino acid sequence: CAWGPSGSDTQYF.

V is TRBV7-8 and J is TRBJ2-7; 9 bases agree with TRBD2. CDR3 length: 15 amino acids. V dropped 1 base and J dropped 2; count of bases not matched to a gene: 3. CDR1 is SGHVS and CDR2 is FQNEAQ in the germline V gene. CDR3 sequence reads: CASSLGGRAPYEQYF. The CDR3 DNA sequence: TGTGCCAGCAGCTTAGGCGGGAGGGCCCCCTACGAGCAGTACTTC. The entire variable domain, with the rest obtained from reference TRBV7-8 and TRBJ2-7, is as follows: GAGVSQSPRYKVAKRGQDVALRCDPISGHVSLFWYQQALGQGPEFLTYFQNEAQLDKSGLPSDRFFAERPEGSVSTLKIQRTQQEDSAVYLCASSLGGRAPYEQYFGPGTRLTVT.

The J gene is TRBJ1-4, the V gene TRBV4-3; D is ambiguous. The CDR3 contains 17 residues. Deletions cut 0 bases from V and 7 bases from J, with 18 bases between. Looked up from germline, CDR1 is LGHNA and CDR2 is YSLEER. This CDR3 reads CASSQDPQGLRSEKLFF. CDR3 nucleotide sequence: TGCGCCAGCAGCCAAGATCCGCAAGGACTGAGAAGTGAAAAACTGTTTTTT.

The chain employs TRBV11-2 and TRBJ2-7; 7 nucleotides agree with TRBD2. The CDR3 loop spans 16 amino acids. Germline V gene sequence: CDR1 SGHAT, CDR2 FQNNGV. After removal of 4 bases from V and 2 bases from J, the junction contained 11 bases not matched to a gene. CDR3 residues: CASSSGMWGGTYEQYF. DNA for the CDR3: TGTGCCAGCAGCTCAGGGATGTGGGGGGGGACCTACGAGCAGTACTTC.

The V gene is TRBV7-8, the J gene TRBJ2-7; a possible D gene is TRBD1 (6 bases). Looked up from germline, CDR1 is SGHVS and CDR2 is FQNEAQ. V was shortened by 3 bases and J by 6 bases, with 12 bases between the two germline ends. The CDR3 length is 13 residues. CDR3 amino acids: CASSLGAFREQYF. CDR3 coding DNA: TGTGCCAGCAGCTTGGGGGCGTTCCGCGAGCAGTACTTC.

The chain links TRBV4-1 to TRBJ1-1; 7 bases agree with TRBD1. CDR1 MGHRA and CDR2 YSYEKL come from the germline V gene. V shed 1 base and J 1 base; nucleotides not matched to a gene: 6. This CDR3 has 16 residues. The CDR3 sequence is CASSQGQGYSNTEAFF. The CDR3 region has the DNA TGCGCCAGCAGCCAAGGACAGGGTTACTCGAACACTGAAGCTTTCTTT.

The CDR3 spells CAISEQRDNTEAFF. CDR3 bases: TGTGCCATCAGTGAGCAGCGGGACAACACTGAAGCTTTCTTT. The chain recombines TRBV10-3 with TRBJ1-1; perhaps TRBD1 as D (5 bases). Trimming removed 2 bases from V and 2 bases from J, with 9 bases in between. The CDR3 is 14 amino acids. Germline V gene sequence: CDR1 ENHRY, CDR2 SYGVKD.

The chain is built from TRBV5-4 and TRBJ2-1, with TRBD2 matching over 11 bases. Germline V gives CDR1 SGHNT, CDR2 YYREEE (reference sequence). This CDR3 region has 16 residues. V was pared by 1 base and J by 4 bases, with 4 bases of the junction left unmatched. CDR3 bases: TGTGCCAGCAGCTTGTTGGGACTAGCGGATTACAATGAGCAGTTCTTC. Its translation: CASSLLGLADYNEQFF.

This chain uses TRBV28 with TRBJ2-7; the match to TRBD2 covers 12 bases. This CDR3 is 15 amino acids long. J gave up 7 bases and V 8 bases, and 12 bases lay outside the gene matches. Germline loops: CDR1 MDHEN, CDR2 SYDVKM. CDR3 nucleotides: TGTGCCAGCCTACACGCTAGCGGGGGGGCGGGGGAGCAGTACTTC. This translates into CASLHASGGAGEQYF.

This sequence joins TRBV7-2 and TRBJ2-3; D remains unclear. The V end lost 3 bases, the J end lost 6 bases, and 13 bases lay between the germline ends. The CDR3 is 14 residues long. Germline loops: CDR1 SGHTA, CDR2 FQGNSA. The CDR3 region has the DNA TGTGCCAGCAGCTTTGCGGTCGCTGGGGATACGCAGTATTTT. Encoded protein: CASSFAVAGDTQYF.

The gene calls are TRBV7-3 and TRBJ2-1; 8 positions agree with TRBD2. This CDR3 contains 14 residues. Trimming at V came to 6 bases and at J to 9 bases, leaving 10 bases not matched to a gene. Per the germline V gene, CDR1 is SGHTA and CDR2 is FQGTGA. In DNA form, the CDR3 reads TGTGCCAGCAGTCAAGGACTAGCTACGGTTGAGCAGTTCTTC. This gives the protein CASSQGLATVEQFF. Drawing the rest from reference TRBV7-3 and TRBJ2-1, the complete variable domain is GAGVSQTPSNKVTEKGKYVELRCDPISGHTALYWYRQSLGQGPEFLIYFQGTGAADDSGLPNDRFFAVRPEGSVSTLKIQRTERGDSAVYLCASSQGLATVEQFFGPGTRLTVL.

In its sample, this clone was seen a few times. The V and J genes are TRBV29-1 and TRBJ2-5; D is possibly TRBD2 (6 bases). The germline V gene encodes CDR1 SQVTM and CDR2 ANQGSEA. V was clipped by 4 bases and J by 2 bases, with 11 bases between them. CDR3 length: 13 residues. The chain's CDR3 is CSVARDGQETQYF. CDR3 bases: TGCAGCGTTGCGCGGGACGGACAAGAGACCCAGTACTTC.

The gene calls are TRBV5-1 and TRBJ1-4; D is perhaps TRBD1 (5 bases). The ends were cut back, 4 bases at V and 7 bases at J, with 14 bases in the middle. There are 14 residues in the CDR3. Germline lookup yields CDR1 SGHRS and CDR2 YFSETQ. CDR3 sequence reads: CASSPQGFAEKLFF. As DNA, the CDR3 is TGCGCCAGCAGCCCGCAGGGTTTCGCTGAAAAACTGTTTTTT.

In its sample, this clone was seen a few times. The CDR3 DNA reads as TGTGCCAGCAGGGACAGTGAAGTGGAAAAACTGTTTTTT. This encodes CASRDSEVEKLFF. J is TRBJ1-4 and V is TRBV28; a weak D match, TRBD1 (6 bases). The CDR3 is 13 residues long. Between the trimmed V and J ends, which lost 6 bases and 8 bases, there was a span of 13 bases. Germline CDR1 is MDHEN and CDR2 is SYDVKM.

V and J are TRBV6-5 and TRBJ2-7, with 7 nucleotides matching TRBD1. The V gene end was trimmed by 4 bases and the J gene end by 12 bases; junction bases not matched to a gene: 6. CDR1 is MNHEY and CDR2 is SVGAGI in the germline V gene. The CDR3 is 11 amino acids. The CDR3 bases are TGTGCCAGCAGTTCGGGACAGAAGTTGTACTTC. Amino acids: CASSSGQKLYF.

This clone was observed once. V is TRBV2 and J is TRBJ1-1; perhaps TRBD1 as D (6 bases). Germline CDR1 and CDR2: SNHLY and FYNNEI. Trimming left V 10 bases short and J 1 base short, with 13 bases between. The CDR3 is 13 amino acids. The CDR3 region has the DNA TGTGCCAACCAACAGGGCGGGAACACTGAAGCTTTCTTT. Translation: CANQQGGNTEAFF.

The chain recombines TRBV6-1 with TRBJ1-4; D not resolved. The length of the CDR3 is 13 residues. Looked up from germline, CDR1 is MNHNS and CDR2 is SASEGT. The V gene lost 7 bases and the J gene lost 7 bases, with 13 bases spanning the gap. CDR3 region: CASTTTHREKLFF. In DNA, the CDR3 is TGTGCCAGCACCACAACCCACCGTGAAAAACTGTTTTTT.

A single count supports this clone. The V gene is TRBV11-1, the J gene TRBJ2-7, with D perhaps matching TRBD2 (5 bases). The V and J ends lost 5 bases and 2 bases respectively, with 13 bases between them. Germline-derived CDR1 and CDR2 are SGHAT and FQDESV (reference sequence). The length of the CDR3 is 14 residues. CDR3 in amino acids: CASSAGPTTYEQYF. The CDR3 DNA follows: TGTGCCAGCAGCGCCGGACCGACTACCTACGAGCAGTACTTC.

This clone has only a few counts. The V call is TRBV28, the J call TRBJ2-3; TRBD2 agrees at 7 bases. The CDR3 runs to 17 residues. Per the germline V gene, CDR1 is MDHEN and CDR2 is SYDVKM. Unmatched junction bases numbered 15, after V lost 1 base and J lost 8 bases. The CDR3 DNA sequence: TGTGCCAGCAGTTTATTATCATTTGCGGGGGTGCCCCCTACGCAGTATTTT. As protein: CASSLLSFAGVPPTQYF.

A single count supports this clone. The V and J genes are TRBV27 and TRBJ1-5; a possible D gene is TRBD1 (5 bases). There are 13 residues in the CDR3. V shed 6 bases and J shed 5 bases, with 11 bases lying between them. Per the germline V gene, CDR1 is MNHEY and CDR2 is SMNVEV (reference sequence). The CDR3 nucleotides are TGTGCCAGCAGGAGGGGAGGAGATCAGCCCCAGCATTTT. It encodes CASRRGGDQPQHF.

V and J are TRBV28 and TRBJ2-1; 12 nucleotides match TRBD2. Germline CDR1 MDHEN, CDR2 SYDVKM. J lost 7 bases, V lost 7 bases, and 8 bases had no gene match. The CDR3 runs 15 residues. The CDR3 region is CASTLAGGPWNEQFF. CDR3 nucleotide sequence: TGTGCCAGCACCCTAGCGGGAGGGCCTTGGAATGAGCAGTTCTTC.

The CDR3: CASSQGWTGGYNEQFF. The CDR3 DNA sequence: TGTGCCAGCAGCCAAGGATGGACAGGGGGTTACAATGAGCAGTTCTTC. The chain recombines TRBV11-3 with TRBJ2-1, with 10 bases lining up with TRBD1. J was trimmed by 4 bases and V by 5 bases; bases with no gene match: 8. CDR1 SGHNT and CDR2 YENEEA come from the germline V gene. The CDR3 loop spans 16 amino acids.

The chain uses TRBV2 and TRBJ2-5; possibly TRBD2 for D (6 bases). The CDR3 spans 12 residues. From germline, CDR1 is SNHLY and CDR2 FYNNEI. Trimming left V 4 bases short and J 5 bases short, with 8 bases between. CDR3 in DNA: TGTGCCAGCAGTGTACGGGGGGAGACCCAGTACTTC. As protein: CASSVRGETQYF. The full variable domain, completed using reference TRBV2 and TRBJ2-5, is EPEVTQTPSHQVTQMGQEVILRCVPISNHLYFYWYRQILGQKVEFLVSFYNNEISEKSEIFDDQFSVERPDGSNFTLKIRSTKLEDSAMYFCASSVRGETQYFGPGTRLLVL.

The gene calls are TRBV12-5 and TRBJ1-1; 7 bases match TRBD1. V lost 6 bases and J lost 5; bases outside the gene matches: 12. The CDR3 covers 15 residues. CDR1 is LGHNT, CDR2 FRNRAP, per germline. The CDR3 DNA reads TGTGCTAGTGGGTTCACCCTAGGGGGCCGGACTGAAGCTTTCTTT. This sequence encodes CASGFTLGGRTEAFF. The whole variable domain, filled in from reference TRBV12-5 and TRBJ1-1, reads DARVTQTPRHKVTEMGQEVTMRCQPILGHNTVFWYRQTMMQGLELLAYFRNRAPLDDSGMPKDRFSAEMPDATLATLKIQPSEPRDSAVYFCASGFTLGGRTEAFFGQGTRLTVV.

This chain links TRBV4-3 with TRBJ2-7; TRBD2 matches 13 bases. Losses at the gene ends were 3 bases for V and 6 bases for J; bases not matched to a gene: 2. The CDR3 is 14 amino acids. Germline V gives CDR1 LGHNA, CDR2 YSLEER. As DNA, the CDR3 is TGCGCCAGCAGCCACACTAGCGGGGGGGGCGAGCAGTACTTC. This translates into CASSHTSGGGEQYF.